The following is a T cell receptor (beta chain) sequence with its context. The antigen remains unidentified. The data are from a study of T cell repertoires in cytomegalovirus infection. TCRdb redid the calling of the reads with MiXCR, one entry per CDR3 protein. The sample yields about 470,000 distinct CDR3 sequences, under 45% seen once. Germline-derived CDR1 and CDR2 are SGHTA and FQGNSA. This CDR3 comprises 15 residues. The ends lost 1 base at V and 7 bases at J; junction bases unmatched: 7. The sequence derives from a human donor in good health (CMV status not recorded). Some clones in this sample may be carry-over from other donors' samples. Material: cultured PBMCs, obtained from culture after CMV antigen stimulation. The V and J genes are TRBV7-2 and TRBJ2-1; 7 positions agree with TRBD1. As DNA, the CDR3 is TGTGCCAGCAGCTTAGTTGACAGGGTTTTAAATGAGCAGTTCTTC. It is translated as CASSLVDRVLNEQFF.